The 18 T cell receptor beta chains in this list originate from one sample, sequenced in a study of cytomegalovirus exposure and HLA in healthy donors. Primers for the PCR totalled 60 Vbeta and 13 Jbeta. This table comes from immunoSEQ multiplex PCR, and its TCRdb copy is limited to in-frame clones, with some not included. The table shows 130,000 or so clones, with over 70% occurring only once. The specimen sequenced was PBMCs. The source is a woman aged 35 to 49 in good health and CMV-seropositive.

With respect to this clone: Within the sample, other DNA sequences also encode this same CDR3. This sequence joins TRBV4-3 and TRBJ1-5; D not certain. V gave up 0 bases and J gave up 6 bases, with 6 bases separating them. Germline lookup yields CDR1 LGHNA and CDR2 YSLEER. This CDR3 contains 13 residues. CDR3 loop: CASSQDRGQPQHF. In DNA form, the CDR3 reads TGCGCCAGCAGCCAAGATCGGGGTCAGCCCCAGCATTTT.

The CDR3 nucleotides read TGTGCCAGCAGCCGCTCAGGACAGCAGTATTTT. Translating it yields CASSRSGQQYF. The chain links TRBV5-6 to TRBJ2-3; D may be TRBD1 (5 bases). Germline assignment: CDR1 SGHDT and CDR2 YYEEEE. Trimming cost V 4 bases and J 11 bases, with 11 bases left between them. CDR3 length: 11 residues.

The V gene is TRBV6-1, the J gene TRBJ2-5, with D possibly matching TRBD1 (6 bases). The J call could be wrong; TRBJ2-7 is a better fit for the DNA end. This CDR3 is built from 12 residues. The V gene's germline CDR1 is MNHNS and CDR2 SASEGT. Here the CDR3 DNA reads TGTGCCAGCAGTGGGACAGACTACGAGCAGTACTTC. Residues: CASSGTDYEQYF.

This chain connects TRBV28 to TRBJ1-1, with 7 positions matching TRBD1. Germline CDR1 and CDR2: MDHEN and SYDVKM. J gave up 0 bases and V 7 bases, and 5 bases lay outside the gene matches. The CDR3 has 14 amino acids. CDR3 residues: CASTRDSLNTEAFF. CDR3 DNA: TGTGCCAGCACCCGGGACAGCTTGAACACTGAAGCTTTCTTT.

The CDR3 DNA reads as TGTGCCAGCAGCTTTGGGCTAGCGGGACAAGAGACCCAGTACTTC. Translated, it gives CASSFGLAGQETQYF. The chain uses TRBV5-5 and TRBJ2-5, with TRBD2 matching 9 bases. This CDR3 comprises 15 residues. V shed 2 bases, J shed 2 bases, and the junction held 4 bases outside the gene matches. Per the germline V gene, CDR1 is SGHKS and CDR2 is YYEKEE (reference sequence).

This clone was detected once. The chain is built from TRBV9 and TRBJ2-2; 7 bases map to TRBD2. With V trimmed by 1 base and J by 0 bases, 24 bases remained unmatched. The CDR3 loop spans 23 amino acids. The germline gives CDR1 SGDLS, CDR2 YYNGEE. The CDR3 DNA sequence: TGTGCCAGCAGCGTAAAATCTACTTTGGGGGGGGACCCGAGGGGAGCGAACACCGGGGAGCTGTTTTTT. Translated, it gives CASSVKSTLGGDPRGANTGELFF. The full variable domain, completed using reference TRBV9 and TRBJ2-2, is DSGVTQTPKHLITATGQRVTLRCSPRSGDLSVYWYQQSLDQGLQFLIQYYNGEERAKGNILERFSAQQFPDLHSELNLSSLELGDSALYFCASSVKSTLGGDPRGANTGELFFGEGSRLTVL.

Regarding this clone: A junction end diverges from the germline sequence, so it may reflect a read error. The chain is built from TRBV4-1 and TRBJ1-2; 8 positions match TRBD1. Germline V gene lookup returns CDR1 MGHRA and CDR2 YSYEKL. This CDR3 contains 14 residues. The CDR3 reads CASSQDFGQGVLAF. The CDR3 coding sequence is TGCGCCAGCAGCCAAGATTTCGGACAGGGAGTTTTGGCCTTC.

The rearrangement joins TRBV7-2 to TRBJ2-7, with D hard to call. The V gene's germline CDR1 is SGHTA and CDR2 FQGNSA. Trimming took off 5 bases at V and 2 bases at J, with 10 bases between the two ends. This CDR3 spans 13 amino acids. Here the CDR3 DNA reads TGTGCCAGCAGCCCCAATAGAGCCTACGAGCAGTACTTC. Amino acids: CASSPNRAYEQYF.

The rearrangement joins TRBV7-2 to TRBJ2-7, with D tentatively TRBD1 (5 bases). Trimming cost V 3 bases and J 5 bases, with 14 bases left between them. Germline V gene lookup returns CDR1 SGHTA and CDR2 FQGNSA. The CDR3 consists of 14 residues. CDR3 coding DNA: TGTGCCAGCAGCTTGTATCAGGGTCCCCACGAGCAGTACTTC. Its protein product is CASSLYQGPHEQYF.

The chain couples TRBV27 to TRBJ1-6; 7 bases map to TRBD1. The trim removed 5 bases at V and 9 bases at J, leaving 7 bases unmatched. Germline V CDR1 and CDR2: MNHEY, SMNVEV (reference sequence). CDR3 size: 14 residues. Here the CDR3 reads CASSLGTEVSPLHF. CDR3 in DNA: TGTGCCAGCAGTCTCGGGACAGAGGTTTCACCCCTCCACTTT.

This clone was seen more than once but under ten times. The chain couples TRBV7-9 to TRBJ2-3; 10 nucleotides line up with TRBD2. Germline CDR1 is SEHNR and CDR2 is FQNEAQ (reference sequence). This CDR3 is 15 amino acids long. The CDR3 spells CAVGASGGSTDTQYF. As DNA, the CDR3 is TGTGCGGTGGGTGCTAGCGGGGGTAGCACAGATACGCAGTATTTT.

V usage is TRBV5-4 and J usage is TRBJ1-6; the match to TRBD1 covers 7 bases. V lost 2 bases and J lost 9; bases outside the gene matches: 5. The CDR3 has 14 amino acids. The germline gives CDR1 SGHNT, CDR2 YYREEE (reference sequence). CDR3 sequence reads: CASSFAHRGSPLHF. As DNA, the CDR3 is TGTGCCAGCAGCTTCGCTCACAGGGGTTCACCCCTCCACTTT. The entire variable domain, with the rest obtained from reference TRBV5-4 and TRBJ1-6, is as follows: ETGVTQSPTHLIKTRGQQVTLRCSSQSGHNTVSWYQQALGQGPQFIFQYYREEENGRGNFPPRFSGLQFPNYSSELNVNALELDDSALYLCASSFAHRGSPLHFGNGTRLTVT.

The CDR3, as DNA: TGTGCCAGCAGTTTAATAGGGGGACAGAGTTATAATTCACCCCTCCACTTT. Amino acid sequence: CASSLIGGQSYNSPLHF. The rearrangement joins TRBV27 to TRBJ1-6; TRBD1 matches 7 bases. Germline V gene data show CDR1 as MNHEY and CDR2 as SMNVEV (reference sequence). This CDR3 is built from 17 residues. Trimming at V came to 2 bases and at J to 4 bases, leaving 8 bases not matched to a gene.

This CDR3 reads CSVAGQGRTGELFF. The CDR3 coding sequence is TGCAGCGTCGCTGGACAGGGAAGGACCGGGGAGCTGTTTTTT. The chain has TRBV29-1 and TRBJ2-2, with 8 bases that match TRBD1. Losses at the gene ends were 6 bases for V and 5 bases for J; bases not matched to a gene: 8. The germline CDR1 and CDR2 sequences are SQVTM and ANQGSEA. This CDR3 is built from 14 residues.

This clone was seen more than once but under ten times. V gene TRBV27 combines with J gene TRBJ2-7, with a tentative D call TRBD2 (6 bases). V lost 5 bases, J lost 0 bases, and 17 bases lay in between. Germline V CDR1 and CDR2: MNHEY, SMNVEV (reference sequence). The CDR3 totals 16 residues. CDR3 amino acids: CASSPRRGGTSYEQYF. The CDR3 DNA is TGTGCCAGCAGTCCCCGGCGGGGCGGGACCTCCTACGAGCAGTACTTC.

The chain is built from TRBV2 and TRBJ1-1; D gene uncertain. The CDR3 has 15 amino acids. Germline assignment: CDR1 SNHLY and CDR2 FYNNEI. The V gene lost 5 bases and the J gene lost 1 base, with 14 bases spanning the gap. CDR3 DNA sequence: TGTGCCAGCAGTTCACCGGACTTAGGGAACACTGAAGCTTTCTTT. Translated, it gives CASSSPDLGNTEAFF. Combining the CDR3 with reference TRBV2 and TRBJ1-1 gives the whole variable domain EPEVTQTPSHQVTQMGQEVILRCVPISNHLYFYWYRQILGQKVEFLVSFYNNEISEKSEIFDDQFSVERPDGSNFTLKIRSTKLEDSAMYFCASSSPDLGNTEAFFGQGTRLTVV.

In nucleotides, the CDR3 is TGTGCCAGCAGTTTAGAACAGATCAATCAGCCCCAGCATTTT. Its protein is CASSLEQINQPQHF. The V and J genes are TRBV28 and TRBJ1-5; no definite D call. This CDR3 is built from 14 residues. The ends were cut back, 2 bases at V and 3 bases at J, with 8 bases in the middle. Germline V gene data show CDR1 as MDHEN and CDR2 as SYDVKM. Full variable domain (missing parts from reference TRBV28 and TRBJ1-5): DVKVTQSSRYLVKRTGEKVFLECVQDMDHENMFWYRQDPGLGLRLIYFSYDVKMKEKGDIPEGYSVSREKKERFSLILESASTNQTSMYLCASSLEQINQPQHFGDGTRLSIL.

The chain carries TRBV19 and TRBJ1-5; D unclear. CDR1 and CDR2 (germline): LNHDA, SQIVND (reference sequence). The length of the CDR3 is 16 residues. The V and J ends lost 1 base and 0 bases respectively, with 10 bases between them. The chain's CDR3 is CASSIATVDSNQPQHF. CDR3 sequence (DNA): TGTGCCAGTAGTATAGCAACAGTTGATAGCAATCAGCCCCAGCATTTT.